This entry features one T cell receptor beta chain sequence. Its antigen is unknown. No base quality values were provided; no much bigger clone lies one nucleotide off. The method behind the library was the immunoSEQ multiplex PCR assay. A mixture of 60 forward primers for TCR Vbeta segments and 13 reverse primers for TCR Jbeta segments was used in the multiplex PCR. The CDR3 region of rearranged TCR beta genes was amplified from genomic DNA by a multiplex PCR assay. The Illumina HiSeq System was used to sequence the amplified TCR beta libraries as 87-base-pair reads. In the source study's methods: Across the 500 to 750 repertoires, a later analysis counted tens of millions of unique TCR beta chains, 9 million to 14 million of which were shared by at least two donors. A nearest-neighbor algorithm error-corrected the raw reads and collapsed the reads into unique sequences, merging closely related sequences to remove PCR and sequencing errors. To assign V, D and J gene segments, CDR3 sequences were aligned to IMGT reference sequences. For a sequence to be retained, a match of at least six nucleotides to both a V gene segment and a J gene segment was required. Rearrangements were called productive when the CDR3 lacked stop codons and stayed in frame with V and J; all others were non-productive. Following IMGT convention, CDR3 was defined as the stretch from the second conserved V-encoded cysteine up to the conserved J-encoded phenylalanine. Sequences without an unambiguous match to a single V gene segment were excluded from the earlier analysis of a few hundred of the donors. An earlier analysis of fewer than 650 of the donors classified V segments as functional when productive rearrangements were above 56.7% and as segregating when the standard deviation between donors was above 5%. To diagnose cytomegalovirus status from the catalog of TCR beta chain sequences, a statistical classification framework was built. A later analysis assigned V and J genes by comparing TCR nucleotide sequences with IMGT/GENE-DB human TR gene sequences. The TCRdist pipeline was used in a later analysis to assign CDR3 sequences and most-parsimonious VDJ recombination scenarios. A later analysis defined each TCR beta chain by its CDR3 amino acid sequence plus V-gene family, and excluded reads lacking a unique V-gene family. In a later analysis, fewer than 600 highly shared, low-generation-probability nucleotide sequences were removed to address suspected cross-contamination and a sequencing artifact. A later analysis calculated a clonal expansion index for each public chain from normalized within-repertoire ranks of inferred template counts. Generation probabilities in a later analysis came from a VDJ recombination model fitted to out-of-frame rearrangements, and those results were checked against IGoR. In a later analysis, hypergeometric tests were used to score TCR-TCR, TCR-HLA and TCR-CMV co-occurrence, with a repertoire-size bias correction applied to TCR pairs. In a later analysis, false discovery rates were estimated by permuting HLA or CMV assignments 20 times. In a later analysis, co-occurring TCRs were grouped using DBSCAN, with TCRdist sequence similarity added in when clustering inside HLA-allele-positive subsets. Repertoires with fewer than 30,000 or more than 120,000 public chains were left out of co-occurrence clustering, as were a handful of repertoires with anomalous nucleotide sharing. This immuneACCESS table, as held by TCRdb, lists in-frame sequences with V and J called but not all clones. Of the missing ones, under half trace to an unresolved V gene in checked studies; the others have no known cause. V and J calls and clone size are given by that table; D and trimming were obtained from the DNA. Present in this sample are some 150,000 clones, about 76% of which were seen just once. The top ten constitute roughly 8% of the sample.

This record belongs to a study of cytomegalovirus exposure and HLA in healthy donors (dated by TCRdb to the late 2010s). Background for the entire study: An earlier analysis of approximately 550 of the donors reported 250 to 300 Gb of sequence data and some 120 million unique TCR beta sequences from some 180 million T cells. The genetic ancestry cluster associated with self-reported Caucasian donors included 80% to 90% of the 350 to 500 genotyped donors. Donor age, sex, ethnicity and CMV serostatus were compiled together with the repertoire data. The study used immunosequencing to profile the T cell repertoires of approximately 630 subjects and linked those repertoires to cytomegalovirus serostatus. Several DR-DQ haplotypes were treated as single units for association and clustering because of strong linkage in the cohort. The aim of the study was to test whether cataloging public T cell receptors could identify signatures of past pathogen exposure. HLA typing covered class I and class II loci at four-digit resolution. The later analysis used no new phenotypic data to find candidate immune exposures, relying instead on TCR beta sequences and their occurrence across donors. Roughly 300 gigabases of sequencing data and around 80 million unique TCR sequences made up an early release that covered approximately 650 HLA-typed donors. High-throughput TCR immunosequencing, statistical association of individual TCRs with disease status, and machine learning were combined to predict cytomegalovirus infection status. The number of typed donors differed by locus: about 620-640 for A, B, C, DRB1 and DQB1; some 540 for DQA1; around 610 for DPA1; and some 450 for DPB1. Besides the first cohort of approximately 670 subjects, a separate validation cohort made up of roughly 120 different subjects was used. To decide whether each TCR beta V gene segment behaved as functional or pseudogenic, an earlier analysis of some 600 of the donors relied on high-throughput TCR beta sequencing. A later genetic analysis used genome-wide SNP genotypes for about 60% of the 666 donors, treating that subset as a discovery cohort. In a later analysis, previously published TCR beta repertoires from about 640 donors were re-analyzed and high-resolution HLA genotyping was added so that TCR occurrence patterns could be studied. On average, around 240,000 unique TCR beta nucleotide sequences were sequenced per donor among a few hundred genotyped donors of the cohort, with roughly a sixth of those sequences being non-productive. Every discovery cohort repertoire had been produced on one sequencing platform. Broader findings and caveats from the paper: The sequencing pipeline was judged likely to have produced a cluster of highly shared sequence variants as a technical artifact. A later analysis associated 16,951 TCR beta sequences with specific HLA alleles at a false discovery rate of 0.05. Across donors, most TCR sequences were observed very rarely, whereas some public TCRs were present in many individuals. Because counts were too low, about 18 rarely observed V segments, including chromosome 9 orphons, were excluded from the earlier analysis of roughly 580 of the donors. Strong co-occurrence of HLA alleles, especially DR and DQ, made assigning TCR associations to individual alleles difficult. In both the original and validation cohorts, the classifier was reported to diagnose cytomegalovirus status with high specificity and sensitivity. A further reported finding was that TCR beta sequences accurately predicted the HLA-A and HLA-B alleles for most subjects in the first cohort. A later genetic analysis reported fewer N-insertions in productive TCRs among donors in an Asian-associated ancestry cluster than the roughly 700-donor mean. Compared with equally common non-associated chains, HLA-associated TCR beta chains in a later analysis were more clonally expanded and had lower generation probabilities. A later analysis reported that several top co-occurrence clusters appeared linked to parvovirus B19, influenza, CMV and Epstein-Barr virus. CMV serostatus was the only immune exposure information available for the cohort. A few of the identified cytomegalovirus-associated TCR beta chains were confirmed in vitro to be specific for cytomegalovirus antigens. In an earlier analysis of about 600 of the donors, most TCR beta V segments appeared in productive rearrangements about 87% or about 30% of the time, broadly matching IMGT annotations. According to a later analysis, most CMV-associated TCR beta chains appeared to be HLA-restricted, and the HLA associations seemed to be driven largely by CMV exposure. According to a later analysis, TCR association rates differed among HLA loci, with DRB1 alleles showing the most associated TCRs and HLA-C alleles showing the fewest. The cohort was sequenced for TCR beta chains only, and without alpha or paired-chain data the features that could be detected were limited. Some IMGT-functional V segments, including TRBV6-2 and TRBV6-3, could not be told apart with the 87-base-pair reads, so those segments were excluded. Linkage disequilibrium might explain the correlated functional status among segregating V segments, but an unknown experimental factor could not be ruled out. A later genetic analysis associated a missense DCLRE1C variant with V-gene and J-gene trimming of TCR beta chains, and an independent cohort replicated the association. It was suggested by the authors that the approach could potentially be generalized to other disease states and immunological phenotypes. The study listed 150 to 200 TCR beta chains as associated with cytomegalovirus. Roughly uniform sequencing depth across donors was assumed in presence/absence analyses, although this assumption may not hold. Because HLA typing was missing for some donors at each locus, association tests included only the typed subset.

V drops 0 bases and J drops 7 bases, leaving 9 bases in between. From the germline V gene, CDR1 is MGHRA and CDR2 is YSYEKL. The CDR3 has 13 amino acids, counting the end cysteine and phenylalanine. Here the CDR3 DNA is all that survives: 39 bases in frame from base 1. In total, roughly 710 healthy bone marrow donors made up the cohort. At the time of sampling, all cohort members were nominally healthy, though unrecorded immune exposures were likely present. The donor was CMV seropositive and belonged to the group of about 290 seropositive cohort members. Every donor gave a peripheral blood sample, and the peripheral blood mononuclear cells from that sample were used for TCR beta sequencing. Genomic DNA extraction from the blood cell samples was performed with the Qiagen DNeasy Blood Extraction Kit.

This sequence was found in a man aged 30 to 45 in good health and CMV-seropositive. What was sequenced was PBMCs. This chain joins TRBV4-1 to TRBJ1-1; TRBD1 is possibly the D segment (5 matching bases). The sequenced DNA: TGCGCCAGCAGCCAAGATTGGAGGGGTGAAGCTTTCTTT. Translated, this gives CASSQDWRGEAFF.